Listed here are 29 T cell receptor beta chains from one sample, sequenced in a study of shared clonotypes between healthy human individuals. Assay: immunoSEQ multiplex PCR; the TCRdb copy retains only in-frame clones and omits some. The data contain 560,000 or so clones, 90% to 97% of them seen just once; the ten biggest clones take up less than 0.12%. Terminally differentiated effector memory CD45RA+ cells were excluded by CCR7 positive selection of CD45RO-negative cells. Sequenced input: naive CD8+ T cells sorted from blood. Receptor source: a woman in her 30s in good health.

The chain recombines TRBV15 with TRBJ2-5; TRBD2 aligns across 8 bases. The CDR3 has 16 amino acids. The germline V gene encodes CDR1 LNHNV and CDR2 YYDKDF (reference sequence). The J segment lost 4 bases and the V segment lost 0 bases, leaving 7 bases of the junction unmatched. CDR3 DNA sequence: TGTGCCACCAGCAGAGATCCCACGCTAGCGGGAGAGACCCAGTACTTC. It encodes CATSRDPTLAGETQYF. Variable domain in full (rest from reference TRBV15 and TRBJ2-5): DAMVIQNPRYQVTQFGKPVTLSCSQTLNHNVMYWYQQKSSQAPKLLFHYYDKDFNNEADTPDNFQSRRPNTSFCFLDIRSPGLGDTAMYLCATSRDPTLAGETQYFGPGTRLLVL.

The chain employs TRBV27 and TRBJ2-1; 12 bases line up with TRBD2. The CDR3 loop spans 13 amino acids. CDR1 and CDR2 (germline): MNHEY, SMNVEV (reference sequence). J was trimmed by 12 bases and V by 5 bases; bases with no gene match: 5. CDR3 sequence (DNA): TGTGCCAGCAGTCCCCAGACTAGCGGGGGGCAGTTCTTC. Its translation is CASSPQTSGGQFF.

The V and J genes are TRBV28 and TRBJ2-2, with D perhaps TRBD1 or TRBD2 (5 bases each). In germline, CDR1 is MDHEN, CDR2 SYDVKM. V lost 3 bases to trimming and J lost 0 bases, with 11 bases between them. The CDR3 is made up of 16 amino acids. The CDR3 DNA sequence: TGTGCCAGCAGTTTGAGTCGGGGCTCGAACACCGGGGAGCTGTTTTTT. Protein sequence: CASSLSRGSNTGELFF.

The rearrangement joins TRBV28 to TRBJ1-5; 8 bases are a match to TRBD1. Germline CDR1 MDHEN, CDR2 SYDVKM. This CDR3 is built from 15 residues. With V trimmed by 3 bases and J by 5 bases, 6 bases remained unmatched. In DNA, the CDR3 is TGTGCCAGCAGTTTTGTACAGGGGGTCGATCAGCCCCAGCATTTT. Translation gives CASSFVQGVDQPQHF. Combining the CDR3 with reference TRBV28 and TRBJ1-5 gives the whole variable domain DVKVTQSSRYLVKRTGEKVFLECVQDMDHENMFWYRQDPGLGLRLIYFSYDVKMKEKGDIPEGYSVSREKKERFSLILESASTNQTSMYLCASSFVQGVDQPQHFGDGTRLSIL.

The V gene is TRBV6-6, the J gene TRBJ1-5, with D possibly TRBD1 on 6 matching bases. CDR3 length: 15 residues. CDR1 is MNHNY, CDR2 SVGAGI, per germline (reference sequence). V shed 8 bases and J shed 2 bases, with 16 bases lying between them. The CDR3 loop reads CASSNGGAGNQPQHF. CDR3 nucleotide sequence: TGTGCCAGCTCTAACGGGGGGGCGGGCAATCAGCCCCAGCATTTT.

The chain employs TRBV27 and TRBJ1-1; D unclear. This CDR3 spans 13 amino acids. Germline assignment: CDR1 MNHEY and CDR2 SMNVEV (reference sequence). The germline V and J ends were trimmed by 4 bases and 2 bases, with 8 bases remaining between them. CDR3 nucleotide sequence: TGTGCCAGCAGTTGGGGATCAAACACTGAAGCTTTCTTT. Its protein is CASSWGSNTEAFF.

The CDR3 spells CASRDRSGNTIYF. The CDR3 nucleotides are TGTGCCAGCAGGGACCGATCTGGAAACACCATATATTTT. J is TRBJ1-3 and V is TRBV2; D remains ambiguous. CDR3 length: 13 amino acids. Trimming pared 6 bases from V and 1 base from J, leaving 7 bases between. Germline V gene data show CDR1 as SNHLY and CDR2 as FYNNEI.

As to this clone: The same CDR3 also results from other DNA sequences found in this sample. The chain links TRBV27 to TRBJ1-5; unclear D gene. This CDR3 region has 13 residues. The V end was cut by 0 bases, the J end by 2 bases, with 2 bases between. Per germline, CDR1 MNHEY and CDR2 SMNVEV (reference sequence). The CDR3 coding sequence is TGTGCCAGCAGTTTATCGGGCAATCAGCCCCAGCATTTT. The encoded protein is CASSLSGNQPQHF.

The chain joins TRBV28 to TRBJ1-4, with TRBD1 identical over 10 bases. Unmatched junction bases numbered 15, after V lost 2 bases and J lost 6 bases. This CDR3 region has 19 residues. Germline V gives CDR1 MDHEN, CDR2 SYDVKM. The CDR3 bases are TGTGCCAGCAGTTTACGGTGGATTCTCGGACAGGGGGAAGATGAAAAACTGTTTTTT. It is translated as CASSLRWILGQGEDEKLFF.

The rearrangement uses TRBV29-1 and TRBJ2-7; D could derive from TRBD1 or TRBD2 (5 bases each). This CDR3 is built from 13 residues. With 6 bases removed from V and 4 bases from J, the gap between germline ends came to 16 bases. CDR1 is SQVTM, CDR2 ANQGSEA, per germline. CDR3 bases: TGCAGCGTCGCCGGGGCGACCGATTACGAGCAGTACTTC. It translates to CSVAGATDYEQYF.

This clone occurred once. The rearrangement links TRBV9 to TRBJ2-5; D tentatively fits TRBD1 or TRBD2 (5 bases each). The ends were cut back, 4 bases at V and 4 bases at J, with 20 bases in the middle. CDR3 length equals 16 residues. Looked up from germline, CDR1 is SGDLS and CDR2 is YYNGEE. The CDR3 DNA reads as TGTGCCAGCAGCCCATTTTGGGGGAGTGGCGGAGAGACCCAGTACTTC. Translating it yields CASSPFWGSGGETQYF.

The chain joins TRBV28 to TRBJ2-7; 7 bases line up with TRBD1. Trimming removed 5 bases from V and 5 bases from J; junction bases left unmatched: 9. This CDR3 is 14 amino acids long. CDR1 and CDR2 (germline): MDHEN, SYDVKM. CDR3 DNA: TGTGCCAGCAGTCCGAACCCGACAGGGAACGAGCAGTACTTC. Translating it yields CASSPNPTGNEQYF.

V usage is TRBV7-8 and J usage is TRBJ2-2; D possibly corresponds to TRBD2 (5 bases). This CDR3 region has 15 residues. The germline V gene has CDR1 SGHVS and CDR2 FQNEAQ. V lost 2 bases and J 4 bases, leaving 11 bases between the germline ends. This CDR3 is CASSLPSGITGELFF. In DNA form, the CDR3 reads TGTGCCAGCAGCTTACCCAGCGGCATCACCGGGGAGCTGTTTTTT.

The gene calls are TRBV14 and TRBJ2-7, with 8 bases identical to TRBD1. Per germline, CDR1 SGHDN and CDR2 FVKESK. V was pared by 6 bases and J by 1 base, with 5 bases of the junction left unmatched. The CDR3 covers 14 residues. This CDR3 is CASSLGTGSYEQYF. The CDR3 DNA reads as TGTGCCAGCAGTCTAGGGACAGGTTCCTACGAGCAGTACTTC.

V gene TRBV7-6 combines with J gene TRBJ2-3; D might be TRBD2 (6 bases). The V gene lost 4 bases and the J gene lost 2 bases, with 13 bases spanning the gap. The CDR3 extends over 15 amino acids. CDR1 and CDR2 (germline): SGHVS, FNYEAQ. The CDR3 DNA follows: TGTGCCAGCAGCTCCTCCGGGAGAATCACAGATACGCAGTATTTT. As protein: CASSSSGRITDTQYF. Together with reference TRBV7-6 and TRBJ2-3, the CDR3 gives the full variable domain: GAGVSQSPRYKVTKRGQDVALRCDPISGHVSLYWYRQALGQGPEFLTYFNYEAQQDKSGLPNDRFSAERPEGSISTLTIQRTEQRDSAMYRCASSSSGRITDTQYFGPGTRLTVL.

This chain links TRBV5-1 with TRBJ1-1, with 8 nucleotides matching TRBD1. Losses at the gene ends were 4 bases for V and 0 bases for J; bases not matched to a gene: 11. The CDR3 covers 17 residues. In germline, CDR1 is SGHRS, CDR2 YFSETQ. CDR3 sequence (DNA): TGCGCCAGCAGCCTACAGGGGGAAGTAAGCGTGAACACTGAAGCTTTCTTT. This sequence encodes CASSLQGEVSVNTEAFF.

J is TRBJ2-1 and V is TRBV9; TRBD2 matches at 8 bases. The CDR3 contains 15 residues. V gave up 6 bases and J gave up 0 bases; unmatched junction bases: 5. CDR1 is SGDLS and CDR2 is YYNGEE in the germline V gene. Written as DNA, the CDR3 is TGTGCCAGCACCGAAAGCGGGAGCTCCTACAATGAGCAGTTCTTC. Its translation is CASTESGSSYNEQFF.

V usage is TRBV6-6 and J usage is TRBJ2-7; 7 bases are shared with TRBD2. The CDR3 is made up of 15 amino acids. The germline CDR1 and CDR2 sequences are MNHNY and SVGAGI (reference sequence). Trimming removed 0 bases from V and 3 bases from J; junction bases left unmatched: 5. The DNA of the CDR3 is TGTGCCAGCAGTTACTCGAGCGGGGCCGACTACGAGCAGTACTTC. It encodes CASSYSSGADYEQYF.

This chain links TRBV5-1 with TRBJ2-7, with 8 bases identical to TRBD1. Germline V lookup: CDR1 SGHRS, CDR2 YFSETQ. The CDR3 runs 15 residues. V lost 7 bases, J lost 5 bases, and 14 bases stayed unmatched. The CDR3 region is CASATSPSTGDEQYF. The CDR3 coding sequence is TGCGCCAGCGCAACCTCTCCGTCGACAGGGGACGAGCAGTACTTC.

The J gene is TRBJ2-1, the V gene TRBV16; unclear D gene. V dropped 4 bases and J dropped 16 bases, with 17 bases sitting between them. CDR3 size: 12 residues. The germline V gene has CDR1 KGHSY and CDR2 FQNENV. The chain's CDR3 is CASSPTTTELFF. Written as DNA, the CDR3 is TGTGCCAGCAGCCCAACAACCACTGAGCTCTTCTTC.

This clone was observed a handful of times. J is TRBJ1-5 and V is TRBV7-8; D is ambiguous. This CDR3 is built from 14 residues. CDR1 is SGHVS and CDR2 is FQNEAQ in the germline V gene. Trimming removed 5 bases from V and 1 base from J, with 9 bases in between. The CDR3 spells CASSLPWSNQPQHF. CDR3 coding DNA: TGTGCCAGCAGCCTACCATGGAGCAATCAGCCCCAGCATTTT.

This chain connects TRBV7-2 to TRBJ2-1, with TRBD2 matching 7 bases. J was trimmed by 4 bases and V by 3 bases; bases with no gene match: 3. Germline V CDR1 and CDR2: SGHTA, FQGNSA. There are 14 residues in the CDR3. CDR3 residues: CASSFGGEYNEQFF. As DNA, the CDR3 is TGTGCCAGCAGCTTTGGGGGGGAATACAATGAGCAGTTCTTC.

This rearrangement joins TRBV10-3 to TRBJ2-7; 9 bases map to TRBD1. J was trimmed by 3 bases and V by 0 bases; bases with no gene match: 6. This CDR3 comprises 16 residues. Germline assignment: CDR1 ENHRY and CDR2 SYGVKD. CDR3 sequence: CAISESAGQGFYEQYF. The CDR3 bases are TGTGCCATCAGTGAGTCGGCGGGACAGGGATTCTACGAGCAGTACTTC.

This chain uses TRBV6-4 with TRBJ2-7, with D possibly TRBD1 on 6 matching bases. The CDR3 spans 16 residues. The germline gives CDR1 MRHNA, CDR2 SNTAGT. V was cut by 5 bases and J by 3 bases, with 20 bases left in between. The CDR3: CASSRSLGAPFYEQYF. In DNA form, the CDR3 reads TGTGCCAGCAGTCGATCTCTGGGGGCACCATTCTACGAGCAGTACTTC.

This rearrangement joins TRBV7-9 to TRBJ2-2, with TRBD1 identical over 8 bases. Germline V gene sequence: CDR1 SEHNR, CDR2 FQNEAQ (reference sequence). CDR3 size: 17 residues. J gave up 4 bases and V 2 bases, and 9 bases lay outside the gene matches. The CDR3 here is CASSLPGTGSFTGELFF. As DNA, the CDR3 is TGTGCCAGCAGCTTACCCGGGACAGGAAGCTTCACCGGGGAGCTGTTTTTT. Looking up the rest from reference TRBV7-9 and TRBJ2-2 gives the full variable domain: DTGVSQNPRHKITKRGQNVTFRCDPISEHNRLYWYRQTLGQGPEFLTYFQNEAQLEKSRLLSDRFSAERPKGSFSTLEIQRTEQGDSAMYLCASSLPGTGSFTGELFFGEGSRLTVL.

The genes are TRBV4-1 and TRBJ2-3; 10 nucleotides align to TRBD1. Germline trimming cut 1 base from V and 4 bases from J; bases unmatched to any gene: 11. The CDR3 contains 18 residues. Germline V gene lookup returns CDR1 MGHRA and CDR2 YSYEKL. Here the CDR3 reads CASSQGVRDRGRADTQYF. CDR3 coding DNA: TGCGCCAGCAGCCAAGGAGTAAGGGACAGGGGACGGGCAGATACGCAGTATTTT.

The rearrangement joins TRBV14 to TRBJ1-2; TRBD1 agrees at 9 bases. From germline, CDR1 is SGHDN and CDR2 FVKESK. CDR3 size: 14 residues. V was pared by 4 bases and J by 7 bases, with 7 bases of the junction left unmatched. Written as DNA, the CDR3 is TGTGCCAGCAGCCGTTACAGGGGGCCTATTGGCTACACCTTC. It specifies CASSRYRGPIGYTF.

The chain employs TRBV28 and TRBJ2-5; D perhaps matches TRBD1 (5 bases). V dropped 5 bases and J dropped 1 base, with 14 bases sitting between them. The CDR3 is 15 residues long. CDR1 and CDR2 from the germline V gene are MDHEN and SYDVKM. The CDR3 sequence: CASSETAYPQETQYF. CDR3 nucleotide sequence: TGTGCCAGCAGTGAGACAGCCTACCCCCAAGAGACCCAGTACTTC.

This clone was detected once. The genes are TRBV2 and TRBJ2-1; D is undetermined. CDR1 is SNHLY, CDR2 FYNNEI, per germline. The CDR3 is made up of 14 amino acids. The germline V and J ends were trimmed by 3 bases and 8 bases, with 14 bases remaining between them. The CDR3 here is CASSEKRPVYEQFF. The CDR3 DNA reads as TGTGCCAGCAGTGAGAAGAGGCCCGTATATGAGCAGTTCTTC. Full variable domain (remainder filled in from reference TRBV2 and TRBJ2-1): EPEVTQTPSHQVTQMGQEVILRCVPISNHLYFYWYRQILGQKVEFLVSFYNNEISEKSEIFDDQFSVERPDGSNFTLKIRSTKLEDSAMYFCASSEKRPVYEQFFGPGTRLTVL.